This record covers a single T cell receptor beta chain. What antigen it recognizes has not been identified. Base qualities are missing; no much larger clone stands one base away. This entry is derived from a study of beta chain features in type 1 diabetes (dated by TCRdb to the late 2010s). Context from the whole study: Mean age, gender distribution, total cell number and subset yield were not different between patients and healthy donors. A total of roughly 100 million sorted cells were examined across all samples, and the number of cells per subset was strongly correlated with RNA yield. In the study, TCRB repertoires of sorted circulating CD4+ T cell subsets from recently diagnosed type 1 diabetes patients were compared with those of matched healthy donors. Whereas all 30 or so donors provided naive and central memory subsets, regulatory and stem cell-like memory subsets were isolated from just 8 patients and about eight healthy donors. Findings and caveats that apply to the study as a whole: A moderate but significant shortening of TCRB CDR3 length was observed in type 1 diabetes patients in all four CD4+ subsets. Fewer insertions and more nucleotide deletions at VDJ recombination sites were observed in patients with type 1 diabetes, implying thymic rearrangement abnormalities. Only small numbers of individuals were included in the HLA sub-analyses, which left unresolved whether HLA type had any influence on TCRB rearrangement. PCR might favor shorter templates, but patient and control samples were amplified and corrected together, so any skew would affect both groups equally. Naive, central memory and regulatory TCRB repertoires appeared to be more similar among patients than among healthy donors. Sequencing cDNA rather than genomic DNA could over-represent highly expressing activated cells, although activation and CD3 levels did not differ between groups.

A distance of 11 bases separates the germline ends of V and J, which lose 5 bases and 0 bases respectively. CDR1 SGHTA and CDR2 FQGNSA were looked up in the germline V gene. From its cysteine to its phenylalanine, the CDR3 spans 14 amino acids. Here the CDR3 DNA is all that survives: 42 bases in frame from base 1. The entire amount of isolated RNA was reverse transcribed using the High Capacity cDNA Reverse Transcription Kit, so the sequenced TCRB transcripts were expressed ones. Deep immunoSEQ sequencing was performed on naive, central memory and regulatory T cell samples, with an average of roughly 3.5 million total reads per sample. Sorted cells were lysed in RLT buffer, and RNA was extracted using DNase-treated RNeasy Micro or Mini kits according to cell number. To prevent cross-contamination, every cell subset was processed on its own, while patient and healthy donor samples were processed together. TCRB sequences were amplified from cDNA with the immunoSEQ multiplex PCR, producing 87-bp fragments spanning the CDR3 region. The amplicons were sequenced using the Illumina HiSeq platform. Regarding the original processing steps: PCR bias was computationally corrected using synthetic template baselines, reads within Hamming distance 2 were collapsed, and singletons that could not be merged were discarded. Reads were aligned to IMGT to assign V, D and J genes, CDR3 length, and insertions or deletions at six rearrangement sites. Clonotype counts were normalized to sorted cell number within each subset before computing true diversity and Gini coefficients with the tcR R package. The overlap coefficient, calculated on TCRB nucleotide sequences, was used to measure repertoire sharing. What TCRdb holds here is the immuneACCESS table cut down to in-frame rearrangements. Part of the clones is not present; checked against another copy, under half of the missing clones reflect an unresolved V gene, and the others are unexplained. D and trimming were read from the DNA, whereas the V and J calls and clone size are those reported in that table. The table for this sample lists roughly 150,000 clones; around 8% of them were counted only once. The leading ten clones occupy more than 0.5% of the sample.

Each donor gave one peripheral blood draw, approximately 110 mL on average, collected into heparinised tubes. Using a panel that included CD45RO, CCR7, CD25, CD127, CD95 and CD27, naive, central memory, regulatory and stem cell-like memory CD4+ T cells were sorted on a BD FACSAria II. All sorted populations exceeded 98% purity. PBMCs were isolated right away by Lymphoprep density gradient centrifugation and were stained directly, without culture. Samples were stained and sorted in pairs, with one healthy donor and one patient per experiment, so that batch effects were minimized. The sample consisted of central memory CD4+ T cells from blood. This clonotype was sampled from a woman under 30 with type 1 diabetes. The rearranged segments are TRBV7-2 and TRBJ2-7; TRBD1 is possibly the D segment (6 matching bases). The CDR3 amino acid sequence is: CASSAMTGSYEQYF. Read as DNA, the sequence is TGTGCCAGCAGCGCCATGACAGGCTCCTACGAGCAGTACTTC. The full variable domain, with segments outside the CDR3 supplied by the reference TRBV7-2 and TRBJ2-7 proteins, appears as GAGVSQSPSNKVTEKGKDVELRCDPISGHTALYWYRQSLGQGLEFLIYFQGNSAPDKSGLPSDRFSAERTGGSVSTLTIQRTQQEDSAVYLCASSAMTGSYEQYFGPGTRLTVT.